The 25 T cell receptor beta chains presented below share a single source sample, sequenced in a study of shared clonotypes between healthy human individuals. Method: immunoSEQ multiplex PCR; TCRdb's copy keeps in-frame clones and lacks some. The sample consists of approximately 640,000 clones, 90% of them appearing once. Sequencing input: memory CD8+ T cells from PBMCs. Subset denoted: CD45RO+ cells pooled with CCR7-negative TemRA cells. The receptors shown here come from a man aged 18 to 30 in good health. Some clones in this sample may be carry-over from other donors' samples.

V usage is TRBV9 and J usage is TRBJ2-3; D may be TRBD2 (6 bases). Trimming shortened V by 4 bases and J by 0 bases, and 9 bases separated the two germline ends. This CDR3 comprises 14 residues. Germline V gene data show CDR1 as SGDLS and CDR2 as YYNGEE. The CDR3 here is CASSISGSTDTQYF. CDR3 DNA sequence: TGTGCCAGCAGCATTAGCGGAAGCACAGATACGCAGTATTTT.

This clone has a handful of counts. The CDR3 sequence is CASSEEKRGWVAFF. CDR3 bases: TGTGCCAGCAGTGAAGAGAAGAGGGGTTGGGTAGCTTTCTTT. The V gene is TRBV6-1, the J gene TRBJ1-1, with D possibly TRBD1 on 5 matching bases. The germline gives CDR1 MNHNS, CDR2 SASEGT. This CDR3 contains 14 residues. Trimming took 1 base from V and 10 from J, leaving 16 bases between them.

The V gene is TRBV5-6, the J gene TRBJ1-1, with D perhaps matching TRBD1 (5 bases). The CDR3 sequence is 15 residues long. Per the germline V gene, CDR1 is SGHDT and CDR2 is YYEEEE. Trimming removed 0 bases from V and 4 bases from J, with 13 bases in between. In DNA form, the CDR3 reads TGTGCCAGCAGCTTGGTCCACTGGGGGTGCACTGAAGCTTTCTTT. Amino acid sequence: CASSLVHWGCTEAFF.

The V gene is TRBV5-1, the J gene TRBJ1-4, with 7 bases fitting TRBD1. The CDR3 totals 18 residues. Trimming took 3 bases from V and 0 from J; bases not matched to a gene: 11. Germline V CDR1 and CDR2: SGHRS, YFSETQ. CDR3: CASSSARQGDATNEKLFF. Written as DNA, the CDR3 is TGCGCCAGCAGCTCGGCCCGACAGGGAGACGCAACTAATGAAAAACTGTTTTTT.

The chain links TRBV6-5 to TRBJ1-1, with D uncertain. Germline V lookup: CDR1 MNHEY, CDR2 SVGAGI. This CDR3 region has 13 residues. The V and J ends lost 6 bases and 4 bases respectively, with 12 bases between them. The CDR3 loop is CASSPYGSTEAFF. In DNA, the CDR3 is TGTGCCAGCAGCCCTTATGGGAGCACTGAAGCTTTCTTT.

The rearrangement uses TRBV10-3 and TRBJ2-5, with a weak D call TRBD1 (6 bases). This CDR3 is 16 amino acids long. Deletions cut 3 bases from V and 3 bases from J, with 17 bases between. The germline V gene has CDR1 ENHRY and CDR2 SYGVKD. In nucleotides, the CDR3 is TGTGCCATCAGTGAAGGGACACCACTTAGGGAAGAGACCCAGTACTTC. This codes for CAISEGTPLREETQYF.

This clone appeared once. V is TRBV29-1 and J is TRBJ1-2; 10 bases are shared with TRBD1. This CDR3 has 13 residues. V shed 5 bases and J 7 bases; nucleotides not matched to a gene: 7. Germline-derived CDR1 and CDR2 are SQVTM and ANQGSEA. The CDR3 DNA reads TGCAGCGTTAGGGACAGGGGAGAGTCTGGCTACACCTTC. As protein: CSVRDRGESGYTF.

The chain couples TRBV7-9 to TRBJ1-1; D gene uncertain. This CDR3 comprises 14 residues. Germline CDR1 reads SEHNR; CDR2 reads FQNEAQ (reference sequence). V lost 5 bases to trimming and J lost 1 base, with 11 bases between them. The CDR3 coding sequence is TGTGCCAGCAGCGGTGAAAACAGGAACACTGAAGCTTTCTTT. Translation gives CASSGENRNTEAFF.

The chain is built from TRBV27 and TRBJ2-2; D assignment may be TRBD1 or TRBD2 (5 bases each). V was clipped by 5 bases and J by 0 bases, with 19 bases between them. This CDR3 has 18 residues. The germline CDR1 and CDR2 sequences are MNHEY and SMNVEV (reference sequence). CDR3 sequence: CASSILGIGGTNTGELFF. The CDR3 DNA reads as TGTGCCAGCAGTATCTTAGGAATTGGGGGAACGAACACCGGGGAGCTGTTTTTT.

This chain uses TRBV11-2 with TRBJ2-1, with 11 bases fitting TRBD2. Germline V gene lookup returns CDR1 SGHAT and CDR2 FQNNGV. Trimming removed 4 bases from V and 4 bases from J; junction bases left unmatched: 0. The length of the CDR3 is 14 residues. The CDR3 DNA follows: TGTGCCAGCAGCTCTAGCGGGGGGTACAATGAGCAGTTCTTC. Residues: CASSSSGGYNEQFF.

In DNA, the CDR3 is TGTGCCAGCAGCCAAGACGCGTACACTGAAGCTTTCTTT. Encoded protein: CASSQDAYTEAFF. This rearrangement joins TRBV14 to TRBJ1-1, with D unresolved. V was clipped by 0 bases and J by 3 bases, with 5 bases between them. Germline-derived CDR1 and CDR2 are SGHDN and FVKESK. This CDR3 has 13 residues.

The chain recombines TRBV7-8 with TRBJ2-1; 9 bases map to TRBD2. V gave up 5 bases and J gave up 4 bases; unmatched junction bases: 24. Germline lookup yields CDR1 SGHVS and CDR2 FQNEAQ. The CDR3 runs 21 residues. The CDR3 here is CASSPGFIGASAGGYYNEQFF. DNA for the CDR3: TGTGCCAGCAGCCCTGGATTTATAGGGGCATCAGCGGGAGGATATTACAATGAGCAGTTCTTC.

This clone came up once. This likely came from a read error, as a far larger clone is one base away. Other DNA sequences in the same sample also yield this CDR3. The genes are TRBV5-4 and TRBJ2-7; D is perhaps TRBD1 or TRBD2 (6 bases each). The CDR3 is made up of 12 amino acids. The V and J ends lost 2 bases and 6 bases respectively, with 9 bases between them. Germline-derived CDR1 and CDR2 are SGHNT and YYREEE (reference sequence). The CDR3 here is CASSFGGGEQYF. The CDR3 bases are TGTGCCAGCAGCTTCGGGGGCGGCGAGCAGTACTTC.

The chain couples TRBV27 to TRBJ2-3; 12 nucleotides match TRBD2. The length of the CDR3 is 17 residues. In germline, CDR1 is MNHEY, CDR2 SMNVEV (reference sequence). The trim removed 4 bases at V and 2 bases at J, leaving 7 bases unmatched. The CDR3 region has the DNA TGTGCCAGCAGTTCGCGACTAGCGGGAGACCACACAGATACGCAGTATTTT. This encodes CASSSRLAGDHTDTQYF.

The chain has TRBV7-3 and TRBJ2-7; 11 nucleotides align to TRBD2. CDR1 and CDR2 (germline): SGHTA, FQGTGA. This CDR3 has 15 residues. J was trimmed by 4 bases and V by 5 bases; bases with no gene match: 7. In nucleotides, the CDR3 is TGTGCCAGCAGCCCGGTGGCTAGCGGGAGGTACGAGCAGTACTTC. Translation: CASSPVASGRYEQYF.

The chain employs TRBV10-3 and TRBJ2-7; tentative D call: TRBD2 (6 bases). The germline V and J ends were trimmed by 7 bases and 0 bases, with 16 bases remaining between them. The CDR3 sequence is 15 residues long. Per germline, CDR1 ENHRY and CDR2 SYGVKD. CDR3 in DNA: TGTGCCATCACCCAAGGGACGGGGGTCTCCTACGAGCAGTACTTC. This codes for CAITQGTGVSYEQYF.

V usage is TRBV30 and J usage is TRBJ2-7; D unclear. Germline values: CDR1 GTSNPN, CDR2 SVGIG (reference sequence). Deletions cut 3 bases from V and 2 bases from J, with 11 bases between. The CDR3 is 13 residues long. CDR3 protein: CAWRAVPPYEQYF. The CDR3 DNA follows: TGTGCCTGGAGGGCAGTCCCACCCTACGAGCAGTACTTC.

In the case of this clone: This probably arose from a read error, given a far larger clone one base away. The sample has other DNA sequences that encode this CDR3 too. CDR3 coding DNA: TGTGCCAGCAGTGAAGCGACTAGCGGAGCCTATGAGCAGTACTTC. It encodes CASSEATSGAYEQYF. The chain links TRBV6-1 to TRBJ2-7, with TRBD2 matching over 9 bases. This CDR3 has 15 residues. The germline V gene encodes CDR1 MNHNS and CDR2 SASEGT.

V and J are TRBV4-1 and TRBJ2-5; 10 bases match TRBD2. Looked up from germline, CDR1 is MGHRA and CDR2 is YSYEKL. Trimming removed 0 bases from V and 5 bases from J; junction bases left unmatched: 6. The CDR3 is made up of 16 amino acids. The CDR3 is CASSQERGTSVETQYF. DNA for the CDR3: TGCGCCAGCAGCCAAGAACGGGGGACTAGCGTTGAGACCCAGTACTTC.

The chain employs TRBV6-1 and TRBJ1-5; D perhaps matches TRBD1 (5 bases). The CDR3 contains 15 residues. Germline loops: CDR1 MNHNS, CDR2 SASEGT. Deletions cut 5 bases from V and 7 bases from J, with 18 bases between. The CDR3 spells CASSREPGLGQPQHF. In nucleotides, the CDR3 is TGTGCCAGCAGTCGGGAACCAGGGTTGGGGCAGCCCCAGCATTTT.

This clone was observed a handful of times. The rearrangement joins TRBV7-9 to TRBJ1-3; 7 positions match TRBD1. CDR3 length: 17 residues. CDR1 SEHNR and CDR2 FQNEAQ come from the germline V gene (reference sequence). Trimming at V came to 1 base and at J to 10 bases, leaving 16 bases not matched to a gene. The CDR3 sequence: CASSLEGAAVPIWTIYF. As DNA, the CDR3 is TGTGCCAGCAGCTTAGAGGGGGCAGCGGTCCCCATATGGACCATATATTTT.

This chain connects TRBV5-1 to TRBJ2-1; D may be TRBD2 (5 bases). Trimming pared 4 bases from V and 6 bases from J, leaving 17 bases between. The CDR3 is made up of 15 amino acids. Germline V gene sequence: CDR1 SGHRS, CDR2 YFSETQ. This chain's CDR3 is CASSEEGWVGNEQFF. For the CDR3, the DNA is TGCGCCAGCAGCGAAGAGGGCTGGGTCGGCAATGAGCAGTTCTTC.

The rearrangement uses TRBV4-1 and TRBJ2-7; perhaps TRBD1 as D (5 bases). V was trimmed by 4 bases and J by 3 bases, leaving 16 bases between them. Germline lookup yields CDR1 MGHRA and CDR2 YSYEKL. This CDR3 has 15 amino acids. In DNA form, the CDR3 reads TGCGCCAGCAGCCTCGAAGACAGAATGAACTACGAGCAGTACTTC. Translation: CASSLEDRMNYEQYF.

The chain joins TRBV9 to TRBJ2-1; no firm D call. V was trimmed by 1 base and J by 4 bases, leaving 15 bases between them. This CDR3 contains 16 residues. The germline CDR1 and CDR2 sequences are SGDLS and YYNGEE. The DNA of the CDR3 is TGTGCCAGCAGCGTACTAGGACGGCACCAGTACAATGAGCAGTTCTTC. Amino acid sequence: CASSVLGRHQYNEQFF. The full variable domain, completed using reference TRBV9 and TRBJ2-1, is DSGVTQTPKHLITATGQRVTLRCSPRSGDLSVYWYQQSLDQGLQFLIQYYNGEERAKGNILERFSAQQFPDLHSELNLSSLELGDSALYFCASSVLGRHQYNEQFFGPGTRLTVL.

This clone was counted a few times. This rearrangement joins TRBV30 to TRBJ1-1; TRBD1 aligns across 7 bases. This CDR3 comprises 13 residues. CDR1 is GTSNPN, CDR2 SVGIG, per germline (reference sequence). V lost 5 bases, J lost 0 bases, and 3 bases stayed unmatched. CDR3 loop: CAWQQGMNTEAFF. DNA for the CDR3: TGTGCCTGGCAACAGGGGATGAACACTGAAGCTTTCTTT.